A single T cell receptor beta chain is shown here with its context. These data originate in a study of T cells after yellow fever vaccination. TCRdb itself ran the 5' RACE reads through MiXCR, one entry per CDR3 protein. Of 340,000 or so distinct CDR3 sequences in the sample, approximately 12% were seen once. With 5 bases clipped from V and 7 bases from J, the junction kept 18 bases outside the gene matches. The germline V gene encodes CDR1 SGHTA and CDR2 FQGNSA. The CDR3 extends over 17 amino acids. The starting material was CD4+ T cells sorted from PBMCs, obtained 15 days after the yellow fever booster vaccination. The rearrangement links TRBV7-2 to TRBJ2-5; 8 bases are a match to TRBD1. The receptor was derived from a man between 18 and 29 years old who received the YFV17D yellow fever vaccine. The CDR3 nucleotides read TGTGCCAGCAGCCCCACCCCGATGGACAGGGCTAGAGGGACCCAGTACTTC. Residues: CASSPTPMDRARGTQYF.